This T cell receptor (beta chain) was observed in a study of blood T cell repertoires in COVID-19 (TCRdb year 2020). For the study in its entirety: ImmuneRACE Cohort 3 recovered participants were defined by two consecutive negative NP/OP PCR tests, healthcare professional clearance, or symptom resolution. Where HLA class I and class II types were available, the types were taken from metadata supplied by the sample provider, not from assay-based typing. Sample metadata almost always included a de-identified subject ID, COVID-19 status, age in years and sex. Subjects who had been exposed to COVID-19, were actively infected with it, or had recovered from it provided the deeply sampled blood TCRbeta repertoires that made up the dataset. A freely available public database, intended as a resource for researchers studying the immune response to SARS-CoV-2, is where the repertoires were released. Samples came from the ongoing ImmuneRACE study (first 160 participants) plus 1,254 subjects from 6 global collaborators. The collaborator samples originated in the United States, Italy and Spain and spanned the acute and convalescent phases of COVID-19. The prospective study material was composed of cDNA or gDNA derived from T cells, B-cell-depleted T cells, or PBMCs.

CDR1 and CDR2 were assigned from the germline V gene as SGHNT and YENEEA. V is reduced by 5 bases and J by 5 bases, leaving a spacing of 13 bases between them. The CDR3 holds 13 amino acids from the cysteine to the phenylalanine. The only DNA kept is the CDR3, 39 bases in frame from the first base. The immunoSEQ Assay, a bias-controlled multiplex PCR, was used to amplify TCRbeta CDR3 regions from genomic DNA. The original methods were these. Within the assay, amplification of reference gene primers was used to estimate how many nucleated cells each sample contained. To quantify the absolute abundance of each unique TCRbeta CDR3 rearrangement, sequence reads were collapsed and filtered. Productive Simpson clonality was computed per sample as the square root of Simpson's diversity index over productive rearrangements. Held by TCRdb, this immuneACCESS table contains in-frame sequences only and omits some clones. Under half of the omission traces to an unresolved V gene where checked; the cause of the rest is unknown. V, J and clone size derive from that table, while D and trimming were established from the DNA sequence. Recorded for this sample are around 300,000 clones; approximately 90% of them occurred a single time. In total, the top ten clones hold around 2% of the sample.

A note on this clone: It has no known antigen specificity. The sample holds no much larger clone one base away, and base qualities are not on file.

Participants in the prospective study were enrolled through a virtual design, were aged roughly 18 to 100 years, and lived in roughly 26 United States geographic areas. To assign participants to cohorts, the prospective study relied on clinical history that participants themselves reported in a screening survey and a study questionnaire. In the prospective study, mobile phlebotomists collected whole blood, serum and a nasopharyngeal or oropharyngeal swab from each participant. Prospective study participants could optionally give additional blood draws and questionnaires over a roughly 2-month period. Before DNA extraction, blood samples from the prospective study were shipped at room temperature or frozen. Overall study outcomes, separate from this receptor: The quantity of clinical and demographic metadata differed by source and by participant and was supplied without curation.

Source material: PBMCs or T cells enriched from blood (not recorded which). Rearrangement joined TRBV11-3 to TRBJ2-7; 5 matching bases give a weak D call of TRBD2. The clonotype originates from a woman in her fifties or sixties in a cohort exposed to, infected with or recovered from COVID-19 (not recorded which). CDR3 sequence: CASSLRTGNEQYF. The sequence in DNA is TGTGCCAGCAGCCTTAGGACTGGCAACGAGCAGTACTTC.